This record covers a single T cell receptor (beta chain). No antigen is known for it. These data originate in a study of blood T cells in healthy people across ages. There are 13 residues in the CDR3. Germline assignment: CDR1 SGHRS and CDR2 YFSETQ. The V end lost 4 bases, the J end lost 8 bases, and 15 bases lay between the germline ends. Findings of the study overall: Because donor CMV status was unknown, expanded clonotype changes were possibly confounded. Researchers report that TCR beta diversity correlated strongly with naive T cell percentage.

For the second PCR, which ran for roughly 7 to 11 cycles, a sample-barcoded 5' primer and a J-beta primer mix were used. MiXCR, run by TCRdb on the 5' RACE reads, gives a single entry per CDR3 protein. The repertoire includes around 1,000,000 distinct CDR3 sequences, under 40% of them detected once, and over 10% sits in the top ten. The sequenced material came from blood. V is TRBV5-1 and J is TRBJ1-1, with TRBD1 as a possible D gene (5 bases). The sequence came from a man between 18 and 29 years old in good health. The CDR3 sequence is CASSLGGTEEAFF. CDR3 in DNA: TGCGCCAGCAGCCTGGGGGGGACGGAAGAAGCTTTCTTT. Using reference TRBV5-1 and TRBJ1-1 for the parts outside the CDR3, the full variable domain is KAGVTQTPRYLIKTRGQQVTLSCSPISGHRSVSWYQQTPGQGLQFLFEYFSETQRNKGNFPGRFSGRQFSNSRSEMNVSTLELGDSALYLCASSLGGTEEAFFGQGTRLTVV.